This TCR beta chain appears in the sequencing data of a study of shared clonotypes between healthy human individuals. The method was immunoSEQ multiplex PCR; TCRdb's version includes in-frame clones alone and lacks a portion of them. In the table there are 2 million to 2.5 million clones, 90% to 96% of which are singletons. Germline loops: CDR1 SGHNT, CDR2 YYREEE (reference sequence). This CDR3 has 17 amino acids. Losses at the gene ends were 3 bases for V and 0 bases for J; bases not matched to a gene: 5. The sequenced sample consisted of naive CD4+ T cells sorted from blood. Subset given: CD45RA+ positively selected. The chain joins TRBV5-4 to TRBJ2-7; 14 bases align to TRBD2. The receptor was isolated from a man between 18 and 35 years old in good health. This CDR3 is CASSWTSGGPSSYEQYF. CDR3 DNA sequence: TGTGCCAGCAGCTGGACTAGCGGGGGGCCCAGCTCCTACGAGCAGTACTTC. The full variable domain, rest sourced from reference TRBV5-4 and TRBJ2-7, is ETGVTQSPTHLIKTRGQQVTLRCSSQSGHNTVSWYQQALGQGPQFIFQYYREEENGRGNFPPRFSGLQFPNYSSELNVNALELDDSALYLCASSWTSGGPSSYEQYFGPGTRLTVT.